This T cell receptor beta chain was identified during a study of T cell responses to AZD1222 COVID-19 vaccine (dated by TCRdb to the early 2020s). Context from the whole study: AZD1222 recipients whose second dose came at about 4 weeks and those whose second dose came at about 12 weeks were combined into one group, since spike-specific TCR depth and breadth did not differ between the two schedules. Enrollment into the trials was organized by age into subgroups of 18-55, 56-69 and 70-plus years, and those subgroups contained approximately 160, 26 and 62 TCR-sequenced participants, respectively. A total of more than 230 trial participants underwent TCR sequencing, of whom about 210 had received two doses of AZD1222 and 26 had received two doses of the MenACWY control vaccine. What the study reported, not specific to this receptor: Reportedly, almost half of the unique spike-specific TCRs recognized epitopes lying outside the regions that are mutated in the B.1.351 and B.1.1.7 variants. Conclusions about previously exposed vaccinees are limited, since just six or seven AZD1222 recipients were seropositive for SARS-CoV-2 at baseline. Most participants were white British and females outnumbered males, and the authors suggested that clonal diversity may have been underestimated. No day 14 peak-response samples were available, so repertoires were characterized only after the peak T cell response. The 56-69-year group was small, and its depth increase did not reach significance, likely because of low power. CD4 TCRs associated with the vaccine covered the entire spike protein, and the dominant responses were in regions 160-218 and 743-854. After two AZD1222 doses, both the breadth and the depth of spike-specific TCRs were significantly higher than at day 0 and than in MenACWY recipients.

According to the study, the label for this sample's time point signals: baseline before first vaccination. Vaccinee samples were obtained from the UK trials COV001 and COV002, which included a single-blind randomized controlled phase 2/3 trial of AZD1222 (ChAdOx1 nCoV-19) in healthy adults. For TCRbeta chain sequencing, PBMC samples were collected from trial participants at day 0 and at day 28 after the second dose. At the junction V is shortened by 5 bases and J by 8 bases; bases outside the gene matches: 17. The CDR3 starts with the cysteine, ends with the phenylalanine, and has 17 residues. Only the CDR3 region is kept as DNA, spanning 51 bases read in frame from base 1. The germline V gene (reference sequence) supplies CDR1 MNHEY and CDR2 SMNVEV. About this clone: Its antigen has not been determined. No quality values exist for individual bases; no much larger clone is one base distant.

The CDR3 regions of human TCRbeta chains were analyzed by immunosequencing. On the study's bioinformatics: TCRs in the repertoires were compared against a reference library of SARS-CoV-2-specific TCRs that had been generated with the MIRA antigen-specificity platform. Breadth meant the fraction of unique TCRs that were SARS-CoV-2-associated, whereas depth meant the fraction of total T cells that were SARS-CoV-2-associated. Using the MIRA data, each spike-specific TCR was mapped to the spike region that the TCR reacts to and placed in a CD4 or CD8 class. Log10-transformed breadth and depth values were compared by one-way ANOVA with Sidak's multiple comparisons tests. Imported from immuneACCESS, the table was reduced by TCRdb to in-frame sequences with V and J called. These copies leave out some clones; in studies compared against another copy, an unresolved V gene accounts for under half, and the cause of the remainder is not known. V, J and clone size are those of that table, while D and trimming were read from the DNA. The sample has 110,000 to 150,000 clones on record, roughly 90% of them singletons. Roughly 2.8% of the sample comes from the top ten.

The sequenced sample was peripheral blood, obtained on day 0 of AZD1222 vaccination. This sequence uses TRBV27 and TRBJ1-4, and 7 bases in between align with TRBD1. This TCR was sampled from an adult in good health. The DNA sequence follows: TGTGCCAGCAGTCTCACCGGGACAGTTTCGTTTCGCGAAAAACTGTTTTTT. Its translation reads: CASSLTGTVSFREKLFF.